Each of the 4 T cell receptor beta chains below was sequenced from the same sample in a study of vaccination and CD4 T cells after COVID-19. Sequenced with the Oncomine TCR Beta short-read assay was DNA taken from cultured CD4+ T cells. TCRdb reprocessed the PCR reads via MiXCR and lists one record per CDR3 protein. The sample records 6,000 to 8,000 distinct CDR3 sequences, roughly 40% being singletons. Specified treatment: roughly 10-day PBMC culture with coronavirus spike peptide pools or control peptides (ViraFEST assay). Gathered ahead of the COVID-19 pandemic (2011-2018) were the CD4+ T cells of the unexposed donor. Which antigens these TCRs recognize remains unknown. Sequencing was done on a sample of CD4+ T cells from blood, cultured in vitro. The source of these receptors is a human donor in good health.

The rearrangement uses TRBV15 and TRBJ1-2, with 8 bases fitting TRBD1. Unmatched junction bases numbered 17, after V lost 1 base and J lost 7 bases. In germline, CDR1 is LNHNV, CDR2 YYDKDF (reference sequence). The CDR3 runs to 18 residues. The CDR3 coding sequence is TGTGCCACCAGCAGAGGAGCTTCCCGGGGGACAGGAGCCGCTGGCTACACCTTC. Translating gives CATSRGASRGTGAAGYTF.

J is TRBJ2-1 and V is TRBV24-1; D not resolved. This CDR3 spans 16 amino acids. Germline assignment: CDR1 KGHDR and CDR2 SFDVKD. Trimming took off 3 bases at V and 3 bases at J, with 14 bases between the two ends. Here the CDR3 reads CATSDAGAGVYNEQFF. CDR3 nucleotide sequence: TGTGCCACCAGTGATGCAGGTGCTGGGGTCTACAATGAGCAGTTCTTC.

The chain joins TRBV2 to TRBJ1-5, with a weak D call TRBD1 (5 bases). Germline-derived CDR1 and CDR2 are SNHLY and FYNNEI. The CDR3 consists of 15 residues. Trimming took off 8 bases at V and 3 bases at J, with 17 bases between the two ends. The CDR3 spells CASSFRGQDNQPQHF. In DNA, the CDR3 is TGTGCCAGCTCCTTTAGGGGTCAGGACAATCAGCCCCAGCATTTT.

This chain uses TRBV7-8 with TRBJ2-2; possibly TRBD1 for D (6 bases). The CDR3 length is 15 residues. The V end lost 5 bases, the J end lost 4 bases, and 14 bases lay between the germline ends. Germline values: CDR1 SGHVS, CDR2 FQNEAQ. This CDR3 is CASSNRESSTGELFF. CDR3 DNA: TGTGCCAGCAGCAACAGGGAAAGTAGCACCGGGGAGCTGTTTTTT.